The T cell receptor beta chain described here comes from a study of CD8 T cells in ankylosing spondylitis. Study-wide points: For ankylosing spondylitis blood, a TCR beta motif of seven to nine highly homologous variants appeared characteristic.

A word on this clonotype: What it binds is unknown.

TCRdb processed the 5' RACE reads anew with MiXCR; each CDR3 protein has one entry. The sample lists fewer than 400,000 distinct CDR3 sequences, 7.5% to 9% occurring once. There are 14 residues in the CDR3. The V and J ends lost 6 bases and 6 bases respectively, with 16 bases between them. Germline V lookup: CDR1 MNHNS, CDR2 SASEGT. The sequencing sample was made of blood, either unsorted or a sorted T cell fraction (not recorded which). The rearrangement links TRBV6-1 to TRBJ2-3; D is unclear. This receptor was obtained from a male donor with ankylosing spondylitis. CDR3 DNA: TGTGCCAGCAGCGACGCCGGCGGCGGTGATACGCAGTATTTT. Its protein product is CASSDAGGGDTQYF.